These 8 T cell receptor beta chains were sequenced from one sample in a study of radiotherapy plus CTLA-4 blockade in lung cancer. Method: immunoSEQ multiplex PCR; TCRdb's copy keeps in-frame clones and lacks some. The sample contains some 35,000 clones, 85% of which appear only once. The sample consisted of peripheral blood, taken from a patient treated with radiotherapy plus ipilimumab. The receptor set was obtained from a human donor with non-small cell lung cancer who had stable disease on radiotherapy plus ipilimumab.

As for this clone: Other nucleotide sequences in the sample specify the same CDR3. The chain employs TRBV5-1 and TRBJ2-5, with D perhaps TRBD2 (6 bases). CDR3 length equals 13 residues. CDR1 and CDR2 (germline): SGHRS, YFSETQ. The V end was cut by 3 bases, the J end by 2 bases, with 8 bases between. This CDR3 reads CASSWDLQETQYF. CDR3 coding DNA: TGCGCCAGCAGCTGGGACTTACAAGAGACCCAGTACTTC. The whole variable domain, filled in from reference TRBV5-1 and TRBJ2-5, reads KAGVTQTPRYLIKTRGQQVTLSCSPISGHRSVSWYQQTPGQGLQFLFEYFSETQRNKGNFPGRFSGRQFSNSRSEMNVSTLELGDSALYLCASSWDLQETQYFGPGTRLLVL.

The chain recombines TRBV2 with TRBJ1-5, with 7 bases fitting TRBD1. Unmatched junction bases numbered 8, after V lost 4 bases and J lost 5 bases. Germline V gene lookup returns CDR1 SNHLY and CDR2 FYNNEI. The CDR3 runs to 15 residues. The CDR3 reads CASSATGVTYQPQHF. The CDR3 DNA is TGTGCCAGCAGTGCCACAGGGGTTACTTATCAGCCCCAGCATTTT.

In this sample, this clone turned up a few times. This chain uses TRBV5-1 with TRBJ2-5; 8 bases match TRBD1. The CDR3 totals 14 residues. After removal of 3 bases from V and 1 base from J, the junction contained 2 bases not matched to a gene. CDR1 is SGHRS, CDR2 YFSETQ, per germline. CDR3 region: CASSYQGAQETQYF. CDR3 DNA sequence: TGCGCCAGCAGCTACCAGGGGGCCCAAGAGACCCAGTACTTC.

The chain links TRBV5-1 to TRBJ2-3; 15 bases agree with TRBD2. V gave up 0 bases and J gave up 3 bases; unmatched junction bases: 11. In germline, CDR1 is SGHRS, CDR2 YFSETQ. This CDR3 spans 20 amino acids. The CDR3: CASSLGLGLAGGRQTDTQYF. The CDR3 region has the DNA TGCGCCAGCAGCTTGGGTCTGGGACTAGCGGGAGGACGACAGACAGATACGCAGTATTTT. Using reference TRBV5-1 and TRBJ2-3 for the parts outside the CDR3, the full variable domain is KAGVTQTPRYLIKTRGQQVTLSCSPISGHRSVSWYQQTPGQGLQFLFEYFSETQRNKGNFPGRFSGRQFSNSRSEMNVSTLELGDSALYLCASSLGLGLAGGRQTDTQYFGPGTRLTVL.

The V call is TRBV30, the J call TRBJ2-3, with D possibly matching TRBD2 (6 bases). The CDR3 has 13 residues. Trimming cost V 5 bases and J 3 bases, with 12 bases left between them. CDR1 is GTSNPN, CDR2 SVGIG, per germline (reference sequence). The CDR3 loop reads CAWGSGTTDTQYF. The CDR3 nucleotides are TGTGCCTGGGGGTCGGGGACTACAGATACGCAGTATTTT. Full variable domain (rest looked up from reference TRBV30 and TRBJ2-3): SQTIHQWPATLVQPVGSPLSLECTVEGTSNPNLYWYRQAAGRGLQLLFYSVGIGQISSEVPQNLSASRPQDRQFILSSKKLLLSDSGFYLCAWGSGTTDTQYFGPGTRLTVL.

V usage is TRBV15 and J usage is TRBJ2-1; 10 nucleotides agree with TRBD2. The CDR3 is 18 residues long. CDR1 LNHNV and CDR2 YYDKDF come from the germline V gene (reference sequence). The junction had 5 bases not matched to a gene; V was cut back by 0 bases and J by 0 bases. Here the CDR3 reads CATSRDVQREGSYNEQFF. CDR3 DNA sequence: TGTGCCACCAGCAGAGATGTCCAGCGGGAGGGCTCCTACAATGAGCAGTTCTTC. Full variable domain (remainder filled in from reference TRBV15 and TRBJ2-1): DAMVIQNPRYQVTQFGKPVTLSCSQTLNHNVMYWYQQKSSQAPKLLFHYYDKDFNNEADTPDNFQSRRPNTSFCFLDIRSPGLGDTAMYLCATSRDVQREGSYNEQFFGPGTRLTVL.

The V and J genes are TRBV11-1 and TRBJ1-2; maybe TRBD1 (6 bases). The V and J ends lost 3 bases and 10 bases respectively, with 15 bases between them. The CDR3 is 13 amino acids. Germline loops: CDR1 SGHAT, CDR2 FQDESV (reference sequence). The CDR3 is CASSLQVSGDYTF. The CDR3 region has the DNA TGTGCCAGCAGCTTGCAAGTATCAGGGGACTACACCTTC.

J is TRBJ2-3 and V is TRBV9, with 8 bases fitting TRBD2. The junction had 7 bases not matched to a gene; V was cut back by 3 bases and J by 4 bases. Germline CDR1 and CDR2: SGDLS and YYNGEE. The CDR3 runs 15 residues. CDR3 loop: CASSGGGRWSDTQYF. The CDR3 nucleotides read TGTGCCAGCAGCGGGGGCGGGAGGTGGTCAGATACGCAGTATTTT.